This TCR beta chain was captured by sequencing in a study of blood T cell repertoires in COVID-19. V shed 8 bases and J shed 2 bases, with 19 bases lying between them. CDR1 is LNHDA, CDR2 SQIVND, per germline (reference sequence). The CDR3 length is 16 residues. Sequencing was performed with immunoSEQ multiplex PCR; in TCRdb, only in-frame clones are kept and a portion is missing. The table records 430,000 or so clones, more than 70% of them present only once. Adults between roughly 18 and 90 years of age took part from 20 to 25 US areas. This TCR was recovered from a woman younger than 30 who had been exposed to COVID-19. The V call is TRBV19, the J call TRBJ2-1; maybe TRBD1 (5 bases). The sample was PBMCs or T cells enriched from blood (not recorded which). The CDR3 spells CASGSRPLGAYNEQFF. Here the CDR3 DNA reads TGTGCCAGTGGTAGCCGGCCGCTAGGGGCCTACAATGAGCAGTTCTTC.